This TCR beta chain was recorded in a study of cytomegalovirus exposure and HLA in healthy donors. This clone was seen a few times. Its specificity is not known. Overall study results and limits: In a later analysis, TCR association rates varied by HLA locus: DRB1 most, HLA-C fewest. Further analysis was carried out later, and it showed several of the most significant clusters appearing linked to common viral pathogens. Some V segments (TRBV6-2 and TRBV6-3 among them) were excluded as indistinguishable. In vitro confirmation showed three CMV-associated chains to be CMV antigen specific.

The PCR employed 60 Vbeta primers together with 13 Jbeta primers. The assay was immunoSEQ multiplex PCR, and TCRdb's table has in-frame clones only and misses some. The sample contains 180,000 or so clones, around 68% of which appear only once. Germline CDR1 and CDR2: LNHDA and SQIVND (reference sequence). The junction had 2 bases not matched to a gene; V was cut back by 2 bases and J by 4 bases. The CDR3 is 14 residues long. This chain links TRBV19 with TRBJ1-1, with 9 nucleotides matching TRBD1. The receptor was isolated from a man aged 40-49 years in good health and CMV-seronegative. The specimen sequenced was PBMCs. CDR3 nucleotides: TGTGCCAGTAGTATAACAGGGGGCGGCACTGAAGCTTTCTTT. As protein: CASSITGGGTEAFF. Supplemented by reference TRBV19 and TRBJ1-1, the full variable domain reads DGGITQSPKYLFRKEGQNVTLSCEQNLNHDAMYWYRQDPGQGLRLIYYSQIVNDFQKGDIAEGYSVSREKKESFPLTVTSAQKNPTAFYLCASSITGGGTEAFFGQGTRLTVV.